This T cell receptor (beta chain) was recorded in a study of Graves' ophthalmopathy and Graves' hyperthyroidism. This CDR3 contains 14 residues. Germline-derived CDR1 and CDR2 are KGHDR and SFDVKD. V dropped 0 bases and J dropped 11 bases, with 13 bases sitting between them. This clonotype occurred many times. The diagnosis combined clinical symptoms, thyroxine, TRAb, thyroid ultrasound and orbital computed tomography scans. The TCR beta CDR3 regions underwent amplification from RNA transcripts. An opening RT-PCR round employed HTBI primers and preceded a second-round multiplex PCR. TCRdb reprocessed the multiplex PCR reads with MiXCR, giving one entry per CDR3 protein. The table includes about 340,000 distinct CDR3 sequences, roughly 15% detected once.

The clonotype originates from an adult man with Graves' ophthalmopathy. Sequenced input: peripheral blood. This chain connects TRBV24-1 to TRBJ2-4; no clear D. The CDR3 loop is CATSDLTDAGVQYF. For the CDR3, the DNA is TGTGCCACCAGTGATTTGACAGACGCCGGTGTTCAGTACTTC.